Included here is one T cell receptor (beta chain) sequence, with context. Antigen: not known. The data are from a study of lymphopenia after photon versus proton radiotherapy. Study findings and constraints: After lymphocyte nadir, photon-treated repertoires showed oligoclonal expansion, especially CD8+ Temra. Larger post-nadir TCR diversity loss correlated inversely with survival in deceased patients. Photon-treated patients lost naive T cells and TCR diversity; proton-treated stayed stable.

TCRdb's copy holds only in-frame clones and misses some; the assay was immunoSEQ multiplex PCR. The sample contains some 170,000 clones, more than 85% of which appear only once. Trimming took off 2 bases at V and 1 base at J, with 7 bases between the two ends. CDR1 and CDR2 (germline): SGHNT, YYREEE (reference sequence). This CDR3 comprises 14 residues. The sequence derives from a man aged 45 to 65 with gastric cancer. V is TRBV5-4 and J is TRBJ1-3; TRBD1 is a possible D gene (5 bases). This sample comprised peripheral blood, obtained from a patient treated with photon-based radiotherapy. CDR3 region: CASSFAGSGNTIYF. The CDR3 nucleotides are TGTGCCAGCAGCTTTGCAGGGTCTGGAAACACCATATATTTT.